The source of this T cell receptor (beta chain) is a study of T cell repertoires in aging, cancer and after chemotherapy. Across the whole study: Clear clonal overlap appeared across healthy donor samples taken over several months to years.

TRB rearrangements spanning V, D and J were amplified using mixed TRB-A/B primers. TCRdb independently ran MiXCR on the multiplex PCR reads; one entry per CDR3 protein. The data hold around 12,000 distinct CDR3 sequences, with around 23% observed a single time. This CDR3 has 14 residues. Per germline, CDR1 LNHDA and CDR2 SQIVND (reference sequence). The V and J ends lost 5 bases and 6 bases respectively, with 11 bases between them. This clonotype is judged medium-sized. Its antigen is still unknown. The template was genomic DNA from peripheral blood, not RNA. Study observations and caveats: Healthy donors lost TCR diversity with age mainly through richness, cancer patients through richness and evenness. Untreated cancer patients had significantly lower blood TCR diversity than age-matched healthy donors.

The sequence was collected from a human donor in good health. Sequenced material: blood. The chain joins TRBV19 to TRBJ1-6; D might be TRBD1 (5 bases). The CDR3: CASSPRGTNSPLHF. CDR3 nucleotides: TGTGCCAGTAGTCCCCGGGGCACTAATTCACCCCTCCACTTT.